A selection of T cell receptor beta chains follows, all from one sample in a study of shared clonotypes between healthy human individuals. Some clones are missing from TCRdb's copy, which holds only in-frame ones; the method was immunoSEQ multiplex PCR. The sample records around 1.4 million clones, 98% being singletons. The sample was naive CD4+ T cells sorted from blood. The receptors here all came from a man aged 30 to 39 in good health. Each CDR3 is given with its conserved first and last residue. Each record gives: clone size, D gene, J gene, V gene, CDR3 DNA, CDR3 protein. A D gene is named only where the DNA matches it firmly. A row's size may be missing; if present it is once, few, many or a size class.

NA	TRBD2	TRBJ2-1	TRBV7-8	TGTGCCAGCAGCATAGGGACTAGCGGGAGCTCCTACAATGAGCAGTTCTTC	CASSIGTSGSSYNEQFF
NA	NA	TRBJ2-7	TRBV14	TGTGCCAGCAGCCCCCTGGACTCGGGCGAGCAGTACTTC	CASSPLDSGEQYF
NA	NA	TRBJ2-4	TRBV5-6	TGTGCCAGCAGCAATCCGGGGGTACTCGAAAACATTCAGTACTTC	CASSNPGVLENIQYF
NA	NA	TRBJ2-1	TRBV6-5	TGTGCCAGCAGTATCCGGGACCGCCGCAATGAGCAGTTCTTC	CASSIRDRRNEQFF
NA	TRBD1	TRBJ1-5	TRBV10-3	TGTGCCATCAGTGGGTCAACCGTACACAGGGGTGGCCAGCCCCAGCATTTT	CAISGSTVHRGGQPQHF
NA	TRBD1	TRBJ1-3	TRBV18	TGTGCCAGCTCACCACCGGAGCCGACAGGGAGGCGAAACACCATATATTTT	CASSPPEPTGRRNTIYF
NA	TRBD2	TRBJ2-5	TRBV30	TGTGCCTGGATGAATCCTCGGGGACTAGGTCAAGAGACCCAGTACTTC	CAWMNPRGLGQETQYF
NA	NA	TRBJ1-1	TRBV18	TGTGCCAGCTCACCAGGACCTGAAGCTTTCTTT	CASSPGPEAFF
NA	NA	TRBJ2-4	TRBV7-2	TGTGCCAGCAGCCCCGTTGGCAGTTTCGGCAAAAACATTCAGTACTTC	CASSPVGSFGKNIQYF
NA	NA	TRBJ2-2	TRBV7-9	TGTGCCCCAGGGAAGGGCTCCTACACCGGGGAGCTGTTTTTT	CAPGKGSYTGELFF
NA	TRBD2	TRBJ2-7	TRBV27	TGTGCCAGCAGTTTACGGTGGGAGGGCCTCTACGAGCAGTACTTC	CASSLRWEGLYEQYF
NA	NA	TRBJ1-1	TRBV5-1	TGCGCCAGCACCCTAACCGGGTCGAACACTGAAGCTTTCTTT	CASTLTGSNTEAFF
NA	TRBD1	TRBJ1-2	TRBV6-6	TGTGCCAGCAGCGAGGGACAGGGTTATGGCTACACCTTC	CASSEGQGYGYTF
NA	NA	TRBJ2-1	TRBV7-7	TGTGCTAGCAGCTTATCTAGCGCCTACAATGAGCAGTTCTTC	CASSLSSAYNEQFF
NA	NA	TRBJ1-3	TRBV2	TGTGCCAGCAGTGGGACAGTGAATTCTGGAAACACCATATATTTT	CASSGTVNSGNTIYF
NA	TRBD1	TRBJ2-7	TRBV9	TGTGCCAGCAGCGCCCAGGGGGCGGGTTTGTACGAGCAGTACTTC	CASSAQGAGLYEQYF
NA	TRBD2	TRBJ2-7	TRBV27	TGTGCCAGCAGCCCACTAGCGGGAGCTCGGGAGCAGTACTTC	CASSPLAGAREQYF
NA	TRBD2	TRBJ2-1	TRBV18	TGTGCCAGCTCACCACCTGTGGGAGGGGATAACAATGAGCAGTTCTTC	CASSPPVGGDNNEQFF
NA	TRBD1	TRBJ1-4	TRBV5-1	TGCGCCAGCCAGACAGGGGCGGAGACTAATGAAAAACTGTTTTTT	CASQTGAETNEKLFF
NA	NA	TRBJ2-1	TRBV10-3	TGTGCCATCAGGGACCTAGCTCGGGAGAGAACCTACAATGAGCAGTTCTTC	CAIRDLARERTYNEQFF
NA	NA	TRBJ2-3	TRBV18	TGTGCCAGCTCACGTTGGTCAGATACGCAGTATTTT	CASSRWSDTQYF
once	TRBD2	TRBJ2-3	TRBV18	TGTGCCAGCTCACCACTGTCGGCGGGAGGGCCTGCAGATACGCAGTATTTT	CASSPLSAGGPADTQYF
NA	TRBD1	TRBJ2-1	TRBV11-2	TGTGCCAGCAGCTCCCTTGGGGGACAGGGGGCGATTGAGCAGTTCTTC	CASSSLGGQGAIEQFF
NA	TRBD2	TRBJ2-1	TRBV4-3	TGCGCCAGCAGCCCCCGGACGAGCGGGGGTTACAATGAGCAGTTCTTC	CASSPRTSGGYNEQFF
NA	NA	TRBJ1-1	TRBV20-1	TGCAGTGCTAGAAACCGCCGTGAAGCTTTCTTT	CSARNRREAFF
NA	NA	TRBJ2-3	TRBV4-2	TGTGCCAGCAGCCGAAGCGGCCTCCGCACAGATACGCAGTATTTT	CASSRSGLRTDTQYF
NA	TRBD2	TRBJ2-3	TRBV5-1	TGCGCCAGCAGCTTGACTAGCGGGAGGGCCTCAGATACGCAGTATTTT	CASSLTSGRASDTQYF
NA	TRBD1	TRBJ2-5	TRBV5-1	TGCGCCAGCGGCCACAGGGGTCTCCAAGAGACCCAGTACTTC	CASGHRGLQETQYF
NA	TRBD1	TRBJ1-2	TRBV5-1	TGCGCCAGCAGCTTTCGACAGGGGGCGCGGGGCTACACCTTC	CASSFRQGARGYTF
NA	NA	TRBJ1-2	TRBV14	TGTGCCAGCAGCCGAATCCTACAGGGTGGAGATGGCTACACCTTC	CASSRILQGGDGYTF
once	NA	TRBJ2-7	TRBV7-9	TGTGCCAGCAGCTACCACGTACTAGGAACCTACGAGCAGTACTTC	CASSYHVLGTYEQYF
NA	NA	TRBJ2-7	TRBV10-3	TGTGCCATCAGTGAGGCACAGGGTAACGAGCAGTACTTC	CAISEAQGNEQYF
NA	NA	TRBJ1-5	TRBV14	TGTGCCAGCAGCCGGGGGCTTGGACAGCCCCAGCATTTT	CASSRGLGQPQHF
NA	NA	TRBJ2-2	TRBV5-1	TGCGCCAGCAGCTTGGTTCCTAGCGCGAACACCGGGGAGCTGTTTTTT	CASSLVPSANTGELFF
NA	NA	TRBJ2-1	TRBV10-3	TGTGCCATCAGTGAGTCGGGGCGGGGACACCTCGAGCAGTTCTTC	CAISESGRGHLEQFF
NA	NA	TRBJ2-2	TRBV5-1	TGCGCCAGCAGCTTTAGGTCAACATACTCCGGGGAGCTGTTTTTT	CASSFRSTYSGELFF
NA	NA	TRBJ1-3	TRBV6-5	TGTGCCAGCAGTACAACAGGGCTCGGAAACACCATATATTTT	CASSTTGLGNTIYF
NA	NA	TRBJ1-1	TRBV29-1	TGCAGCGCCCAACCGGTATCAAACACTGAAGCTTTCTTT	CSAQPVSNTEAFF
NA	NA	TRBJ2-3	TRBV4-3	TGCGCCAGCAGCCTACAGCGGACTAGCACAGATACGCAGTATTTT	CASSLQRTSTDTQYF
NA	NA	TRBJ2-1	TRBV11-2	TGTGCCAGCAGCCCATTTCTAGCGACTCATGAGCAGTTCTTC	CASSPFLATHEQFF
NA	TRBD1	TRBJ1-2	TRBV6-1	TGTGCCAGCAGTCGGGACAGAGATGGCTACACCTTC	CASSRDRDGYTF